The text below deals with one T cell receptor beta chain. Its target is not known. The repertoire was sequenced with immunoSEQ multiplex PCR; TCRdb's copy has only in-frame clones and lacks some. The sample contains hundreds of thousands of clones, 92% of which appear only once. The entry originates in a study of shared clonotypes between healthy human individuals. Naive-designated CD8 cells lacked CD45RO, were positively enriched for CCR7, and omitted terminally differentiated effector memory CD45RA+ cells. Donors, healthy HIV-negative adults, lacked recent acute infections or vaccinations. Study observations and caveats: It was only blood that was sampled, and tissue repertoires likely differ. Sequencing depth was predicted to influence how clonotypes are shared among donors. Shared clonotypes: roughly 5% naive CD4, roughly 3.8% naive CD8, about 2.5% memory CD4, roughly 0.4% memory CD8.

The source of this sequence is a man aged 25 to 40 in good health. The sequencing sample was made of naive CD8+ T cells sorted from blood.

The DNA of the CDR3 is TGCAGCGTTGACAGTCGCCAGGGGGCCGGTGAGCAGTACTTC. Translation: CSVDSRQGAGEQYF. V gene TRBV29-1 combines with J gene TRBJ2-7, with TRBD1 identical over 8 bases. V shed 3 bases and J 7 bases; nucleotides not matched to a gene: 11. The CDR3 sequence is 14 residues long. The germline V gene encodes CDR1 SQVTM and CDR2 ANQGSEA.